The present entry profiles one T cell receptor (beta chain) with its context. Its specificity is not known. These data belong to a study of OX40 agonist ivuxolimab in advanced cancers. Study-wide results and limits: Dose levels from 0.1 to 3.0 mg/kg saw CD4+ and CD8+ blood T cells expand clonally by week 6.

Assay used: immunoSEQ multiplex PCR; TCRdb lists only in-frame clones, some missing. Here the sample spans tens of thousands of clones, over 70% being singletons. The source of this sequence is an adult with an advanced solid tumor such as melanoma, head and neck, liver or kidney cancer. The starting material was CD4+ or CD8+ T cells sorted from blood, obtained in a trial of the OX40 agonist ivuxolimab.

CDR3 residues: CASKAQGVYEQYF. The CDR3 bases are TGTGCCAGTAAAGCACAGGGGGTCTACGAGCAGTACTTC. The chain is built from TRBV19 and TRBJ2-7; 8 bases align to TRBD1. This CDR3 contains 13 residues. Germline CDR1 reads LNHDA; CDR2 reads SQIVND (reference sequence). J was trimmed by 3 bases and V by 7 bases; bases with no gene match: 5.